Listed here are 12 T cell receptor beta chains from one sample, sequenced in a study of blood T cells in healthy people across ages. The second PCR ran roughly 6 to 12 cycles with a sample-barcoded 5' primer and J-beta primers. TCRdb called the 5' RACE reads again in MiXCR, with one record for every CDR3 protein. The data contain roughly 680,000 distinct CDR3 sequences, about 52% of them singletons. The sample consisted of blood. All receptors derive from a woman aged 55 to 70 in good health.

V gene TRBV20-1 combines with J gene TRBJ2-4; TRBD2 matches at 7 bases. The end of the DNA aligns better with TRBJ2-7, so the J call may be wrong. This CDR3 is built from 15 residues. Germline V CDR1 and CDR2: DFQATT, SNEGSKA (reference sequence). This CDR3 is CSAISGTGTKDEQYF. Here the CDR3 DNA reads TGCAGTGCAATATCCGGGACCGGGACTAAGGACGAGCAGTACTTC.

This clonotype was recorded once. Sequence at one end of the junction differs from germline and may be a read error. This chain links TRBV6-1 with TRBJ1-6; no clear D. The CDR3 length is 11 residues. Germline values: CDR1 MNHNS, CDR2 SASEGT. In nucleotides, the CDR3 is TGTGCCAGCAGAAGTAATCCACCCCTCCACTTT. Amino acids: CASRSNPPLHF.

This clonotype was picked up a small number of times. This rearrangement joins TRBV29-1 to TRBJ2-7, with D uncertain. V was pared by 5 bases and J by 5 bases, with 13 bases between. This CDR3 is built from 12 residues. CDR1 is SQVTM, CDR2 ANQGSEA, per germline. This CDR3 reads CSVLGAGDEQYF. The CDR3 coding sequence is TGCAGCGTTTTAGGTGCCGGCGACGAGCAGTACTTC.

The rearrangement uses TRBV20-1 and TRBJ1-5, with D perhaps matching TRBD1 (6 bases). Trimming removed 2 bases at V and 2 bases at J, with 19 bases between. This CDR3 comprises 17 residues. The V gene's germline CDR1 is DFQATT and CDR2 SNEGSKA (reference sequence). Written as DNA, the CDR3 is TGCAGTGCTAGAAGCGGGGGGCGATCCCATGGCAATCAGCCCCAGCATTTT. It yields the protein CSARSGGRSHGNQPQHF.

This chain joins TRBV29-1 and TRBJ2-1; TRBD1 matches 7 bases. The CDR3 spans 13 residues. V shed 7 bases and J 13 bases; nucleotides not matched to a gene: 16. Per germline, CDR1 SQVTM and CDR2 ANQGSEA. The CDR3 DNA reads TGCAGCGCCGGGACAGCGCGAGGAGAGACCCAGTTCTTC. Its protein product is CSAGTARGETQFF.

This clonotype was detected only once. This chain joins TRBV3-1 and TRBJ2-1, with D maybe TRBD2 (6 bases). V lost 4 bases and J 10 bases, leaving 20 bases between the germline ends. The germline V gene encodes CDR1 LGHDT and CDR2 YNNKEL (reference sequence). The length of the CDR3 is 15 residues. CDR3: CASSRNSRGTNEQFF. The CDR3 DNA is TGTGCCAGCAGCCGAAACTCCCGGGGGACCAACGAGCAGTTCTTC.

This chain links TRBV20-1 with TRBJ2-5; the match to TRBD2 covers 7 bases. V shed 3 bases, J shed 5 bases, and the junction held 15 bases outside the gene matches. The CDR3 is 16 residues long. Germline CDR1 is DFQATT and CDR2 is SNEGSKA (reference sequence). DNA for the CDR3: TGCAGTGCTAGCCGGCTAGCGGCCGGGGATGGGGAGACCCAGTACTTC. Its translation is CSASRLAAGDGETQYF.

With respect to this clonotype: A read error may account for a junction end that differs from germline. J is TRBJ1-6 and V is TRBV7-2; D is ambiguous. The CDR3 sequence is 18 residues long. CDR1 is SGHTA, CDR2 FQGNSA, per germline. The CDR3 nucleotides are TGTGCCAGCAGCTTAGAAGCGAGGCAGGTCGGATATAATTCACCCCCCCACTTT. Amino acid sequence: CASSLEARQVGYNSPPHF. The whole variable domain, filled in from reference TRBV7-2 and TRBJ1-6, reads GAGVSQSPSNKVTEKGKDVELRCDPISGHTALYWYRQSLGQGLEFLIYFQGNSAPDKSGLPSDRFSAERTGGSVSTLTIQRTQQEDSAVYLCASSLEARQVGYNSPPHFGNGTRLTVT.

The chain joins TRBV6-2 or TRBV6-3 to TRBJ2-4, with 7 bases that match TRBD2. Germline V gene lookup returns CDR1 MNHEY and CDR2 SVGEGT. J lost 5 bases, V lost 8 bases, and 6 bases had no gene match. This CDR3 spans 13 amino acids. DNA for the CDR3: TGTGCCAGCCGATCAGGACTAGAAAACATTCAGTACTTC. This codes for CASRSGLENIQYF.

V gene TRBV6-2 or TRBV6-3 combines with J gene TRBJ2-7, with TRBD2 identical over 7 bases. Trimming took 6 bases from V and 3 from J; bases not matched to a gene: 8. CDR1 and CDR2 (germline): MNHEY, SVGEGT. The CDR3 length is 14 residues. CDR3 DNA: TGTGCCAGCAGACCAAAGCGGGATCTCTACGAGCAGTACTTC. It encodes CASRPKRDLYEQYF.

This clonotype was recorded a few times. The chain carries TRBV20-1 and TRBJ2-1; 7 nucleotides agree with TRBD2. J lost 5 bases, V lost 0 bases, and 1 base had no gene match. The CDR3 is made up of 13 amino acids. Germline V gene lookup returns CDR1 DFQATT and CDR2 SNEGSKA (reference sequence). In DNA form, the CDR3 reads TGCAGTGCTAGAGACGGGACTAACAATGAGCAGTTCTTC. This codes for CSARDGTNNEQFF.

V gene TRBV5-1 combines with J gene TRBJ1-1, with D unclear. V was shortened by 3 bases and J by 0 bases, with 12 bases between the two germline ends. This CDR3 is 15 amino acids long. CDR1 and CDR2 from the germline V gene are SGHRS and YFSETQ. This chain's CDR3 is CASSSEGLLNTEAFF. As DNA, the CDR3 is TGCGCCAGCAGCTCGGAAGGGTTACTGAACACTGAAGCTTTCTTT.